Listed here is a single T cell receptor beta chain. Its antigen remains unknown. This entry belongs to a study of TIL therapy for anti-PD-1-resistant metastatic lung cancer. Overall study: By whole-exome sequencing, median non-synonymous tumor mutation burden was under 1.9 mutations per megabase. Study-wide points: Patients were highly selected, enriched for treatment-naive, never-smoker and oncogene-addicted cases.

V dropped 0 bases and J dropped 0 bases, with 8 bases sitting between them. CDR1 and CDR2 from the germline V gene are SGHRS and YFSETQ. The CDR3 consists of 15 residues. Documented time point: pre-treatment sample, taken before nivolumab and TIL therapy. The immunoSEQ assay was v3. Some clones are missing from TCRdb's copy, which holds only in-frame ones; the method was immunoSEQ multiplex PCR. Of 52,000 or so clones listed, 81% are singletons. This chain links TRBV5-1 with TRBJ2-3, with D perhaps given as TRBD1 or TRBD2 (6 bases each). This TCR came from a person aged 25-85 years with non-small cell lung cancer. The specimen comprised blood, sampled at baseline. CDR3 in amino acids: CASSLVGGSTDTQYF. CDR3 nucleotide sequence: TGCGCCAGCAGCTTGGTGGGGGGCAGCACAGATACGCAGTATTTT.